These 32 T cell receptor beta chains came from one sample sequenced in a study of shared clonotypes between healthy human individuals. Sequenced by immunoSEQ multiplex PCR; TCRdb stores in-frame clones only, minus some. The sample lists roughly 2 million clones, roughly 94% occurring once. Material for sequencing was naive CD4+ T cells sorted from blood. Subset: CD45RA+ positively selected. These receptors all stem from a man between 18 and 29 years old in good health.

The chain combines TRBV7-2 with TRBJ2-7; D may be TRBD2 (6 bases). The CDR3 covers 13 residues. Looked up from germline, CDR1 is SGHTA and CDR2 is FQGNSA. V was trimmed by 2 bases and J by 7 bases, leaving 12 bases between them. CDR3 DNA sequence: TGTGCCAGCAGCTTATTCGCTAGCGATGAGCAGTACTTC. Its protein product is CASSLFASDEQYF.

The CDR3 here is CASSLSVASGNYGYTF. In DNA form, the CDR3 reads TGTGCCAGCAGTTTATCGGTGGCCTCTGGGAACTATGGCTACACCTTC. The rearrangement uses TRBV27 and TRBJ1-2; D remains unclear. Trimming stripped 0 bases from V and 2 bases from J, with 13 bases between. The CDR3 runs 16 residues. CDR1 and CDR2 from the germline V gene are MNHEY and SMNVEV (reference sequence).

Only one count was recorded for this clone. V gene TRBV15 combines with J gene TRBJ2-6, with no clear D. The CDR3 spans 13 residues. V lost 5 bases, J lost 2 bases, and 4 bases lay in between. CDR1 is LNHNV, CDR2 YYDKDF, per germline (reference sequence). CDR3 in amino acids: CATSFPGANVLTF. CDR3 DNA: TGTGCCACCAGCTTCCCTGGGGCCAACGTCCTGACTTTC.

The J gene is TRBJ2-2, the V gene TRBV12-5, with D possibly being TRBD2 (5 bases). CDR3 length equals 17 residues. The V end lost 1 base, the J end lost 2 bases, and 14 bases lay between the germline ends. Germline-derived CDR1 and CDR2 are LGHNT and FRNRAP. CDR3 loop: CASGLAGSTLNTGELFF. CDR3 sequence (DNA): TGTGCTAGTGGTTTGGCGGGGTCTACTCTTAACACCGGGGAGCTGTTTTTT.

The V and J genes are TRBV6-1 and TRBJ2-1; a possible D gene is TRBD1 (6 bases). The germline V gene encodes CDR1 MNHNS and CDR2 SASEGT. The CDR3 sequence is 12 residues long. Trimming pared 11 bases from V and 4 bases from J, leaving 12 bases between. The CDR3 sequence: CALGAVYNEQFF. CDR3 DNA: TGTGCCTTGGGGGCAGTTTACAATGAGCAGTTCTTC.

The chain combines TRBV5-1 with TRBJ1-2; TRBD1 aligns across 7 bases. The V segment lost 4 bases and the J segment 2 bases; nucleotides outside the gene matches: 11. The V gene's germline CDR1 is SGHRS and CDR2 YFSETQ. This CDR3 region has 16 residues. The chain's CDR3 is CASSAQGGLLNYGYTF. The CDR3 coding sequence is TGCGCCAGCAGCGCCCAGGGGGGCCTTCTAAACTATGGCTACACCTTC.

This chain uses TRBV4-1 with TRBJ1-5; 8 bases align to TRBD1. This CDR3 contains 15 residues. Unmatched junction bases numbered 10, after V lost 5 bases and J lost 7 bases. Germline lookup yields CDR1 MGHRA and CDR2 YSYEKL. This CDR3 reads CASSGGRAGGQPQHF. Written as DNA, the CDR3 is TGCGCCAGCAGCGGCGGTCGGGCAGGGGGCCAGCCCCAGCATTTT.

This chain uses TRBV7-3 with TRBJ1-5; unclear D gene. Trimming took off 5 bases at V and 3 bases at J, with 17 bases between the two ends. CDR3 length: 16 amino acids. Germline V gene data show CDR1 as SGHTA and CDR2 as FQGTGA. The DNA of the CDR3 is TGTGCCAGCAGCCCTAACTACGACACTGACAATCAGCCCCAGCATTTT. It translates to CASSPNYDTDNQPQHF.

This clone was recorded once. The chain couples TRBV6-1 to TRBJ2-7; TRBD2 is a possible D gene (5 bases). Trimming cost V 6 bases and J 6 bases, with 15 bases left between them. Germline V CDR1 and CDR2: MNHNS, SASEGT. The CDR3 totals 13 residues. CDR3 in amino acids: CASSPREDREQYF. The CDR3 DNA reads TGTGCCAGCAGCCCTCGGGAAGACCGCGAGCAGTACTTC.

This clone was observed a single time. The chain uses TRBV10-1 and TRBJ2-2, with 9 nucleotides matching TRBD2. CDR3 length: 18 amino acids. The V gene end was trimmed by 2 bases and the J gene end by 0 bases; junction bases not matched to a gene: 7. Germline CDR1 WNHNN, CDR2 SYGVQD (reference sequence). In DNA, the CDR3 is TGCGCCAGCAGTGAGAAGGGAAGCGGGGGGTCGAACACCGGGGAGCTGTTTTTT. Translated: CASSEKGSGGSNTGELFF.

The chain links TRBV29-1 to TRBJ2-5; D unresolved. The CDR3 has 14 residues. Deletions cut 7 bases from V and 1 base from J, with 16 bases between. Germline values: CDR1 SQVTM, CDR2 ANQGSEA. The CDR3 DNA reads TGCAGCGCCGGGCCCCGATTAGCCCAAGAGACCCAGTACTTC. This sequence encodes CSAGPRLAQETQYF.

The gene calls are TRBV19 and TRBJ1-6; D perhaps matches TRBD1 (5 bases). V was shortened by 8 bases and J by 10 bases, with 21 bases between the two germline ends. Germline V gene data show CDR1 as LNHDA and CDR2 as SQIVND (reference sequence). This CDR3 is 15 amino acids long. The chain's CDR3 is CASAQERGTVSPLHF. CDR3 bases: TGTGCCAGTGCCCAGGAAAGGGGCACTGTATCACCCCTCCACTTT.

This clone was recorded once. The chain employs TRBV19 and TRBJ1-3; 9 bases are a match to TRBD1. V lost 4 bases and J lost 10; bases outside the gene matches: 5. The CDR3 sequence is 13 residues long. Germline assignment: CDR1 LNHDA and CDR2 SQIVND (reference sequence). The CDR3 spells CASSTGQGITIYF. In DNA form, the CDR3 reads TGTGCCAGTAGTACAGGACAGGGGATTACCATATATTTT.

This chain joins TRBV4-3 and TRBJ2-7; D remains ambiguous. Trimming cost V 2 bases and J 2 bases, with 13 bases left between them. The CDR3 covers 15 residues. Germline V CDR1 and CDR2: LGHNA, YSLEER. Written as DNA, the CDR3 is TGCGCCAGCAGCCAACAGGTGGTGGGTACCTACGAGCAGTACTTC. Amino acid sequence: CASSQQVVGTYEQYF.

The chain employs TRBV30 and TRBJ2-7, with D hard to call. The CDR3 spans 13 residues. With 0 bases removed from V and 2 bases from J, the gap between germline ends came to 8 bases. The germline gives CDR1 GTSNPN, CDR2 SVGIG (reference sequence). The CDR3, as DNA: TGTGCCTGGAGTGTGTCTGGGACCTACGAGCAGTACTTC. Its protein product is CAWSVSGTYEQYF. The full variable domain, in which reference TRBV30 and TRBJ2-7 provide the parts outside the CDR3, is SQTIHQWPATLVQPVGSPLSLECTVEGTSNPNLYWYRQAAGRGLQLLFYSVGIGQISSEVPQNLSASRPQDRQFILSSKKLLLSDSGFYLCAWSVSGTYEQYFGPGTRLTVT.

The chain has TRBV9 and TRBJ1-6, with 9 bases aligning to TRBD1. Germline CDR1 SGDLS, CDR2 YYNGEE. V gave up 5 bases and J gave up 9 bases; unmatched junction bases: 3. This CDR3 spans 13 amino acids. The CDR3, as DNA: TGTGCCAGCAGGGGACAGGGTAGTTCACCCCTCCACTTT. This translates into CASRGQGSSPLHF.

The chain uses TRBV11-2 and TRBJ1-4; D not certain. Germline CDR1 reads SGHAT; CDR2 reads FQNNGV. Trimming removed 5 bases from V and 8 bases from J, with 18 bases in between. The CDR3 is 15 residues long. CDR3: CASSSQGSKNEKLFF. The DNA of the CDR3 is TGTGCCAGCAGCAGCCAAGGGAGCAAGAACGAAAAACTGTTTTTT.

The V and J genes are TRBV4-3 and TRBJ1-1; D is undetermined. Germline V gives CDR1 LGHNA, CDR2 YSLEER. CDR3 length equals 14 residues. V was pared by 0 bases and J by 1 base, with 6 bases between. In DNA form, the CDR3 reads TGCGCCAGCAGCCAAGAATTGTGGAACACTGAAGCTTTCTTT. Translation gives CASSQELWNTEAFF.

V and J are TRBV30 and TRBJ2-2; D uncertain. V lost 2 bases to trimming and J lost 5 bases, with 3 bases between them. There are 11 residues in the CDR3. The germline V gene has CDR1 GTSNPN and CDR2 SVGIG (reference sequence). The CDR3 here is CAWSWTGELFF. The DNA of the CDR3 is TGTGCCTGGAGTTGGACCGGGGAGCTGTTTTTT.

The rearrangement joins TRBV11-2 to TRBJ1-1, with D tentatively TRBD1 (5 bases). The CDR3 runs to 14 residues. V was clipped by 2 bases and J by 7 bases, with 14 bases between them. From germline, CDR1 is SGHAT and CDR2 FQNNGV. CDR3 DNA sequence: TGTGCCAGCAGCTTACGTGAGACAGCTTATGAAGCTTTCTTT. Its protein product is CASSLRETAYEAFF.

The chain is built from TRBV10-3 and TRBJ2-3; 7 nucleotides align to TRBD1. Losses at the gene ends were 0 bases for V and 0 bases for J; bases not matched to a gene: 6. There are 17 residues in the CDR3. Per the germline V gene, CDR1 is ENHRY and CDR2 is SYGVKD. In DNA form, the CDR3 reads TGTGCCATCAGTGAGTCTCAGGGACAGACTAGCACAGATACGCAGTATTTT. This encodes CAISESQGQTSTDTQYF.

The gene calls are TRBV6-5 and TRBJ1-3; D might be TRBD1 (5 bases). Germline-derived CDR1 and CDR2 are MNHEY and SVGAGI. Between the trimmed V and J ends, which lost 5 bases and 3 bases, there was a span of 8 bases. This CDR3 is 13 amino acids long. The CDR3 protein is CASSRGFGNTIYF. CDR3 bases: TGTGCCAGCAGTCGGGGCTTTGGAAACACCATATATTTT.

For this clone: The same CDR3 can be traced to other DNA sequences in this sample. The chain recombines TRBV6-1 with TRBJ2-7; tentatively, D is TRBD1 (6 bases). The CDR3 consists of 14 residues. Germline loops: CDR1 MNHNS, CDR2 SASEGT. V shed 2 bases and J shed 1 base, with 9 bases lying between them. The CDR3 region is CASSERTVSYEQYF. DNA of the CDR3: TGTGCCAGCAGTGAAAGGACAGTTTCCTACGAGCAGTACTTC.

The chain joins TRBV10-3 to TRBJ2-7, with TRBD2 identical over 11 bases. Germline lookup yields CDR1 ENHRY and CDR2 SYGVKD. The CDR3 spans 17 residues. Germline trimming cut 10 bases from V and 5 bases from J; bases unmatched to any gene: 19. This chain's CDR3 is CASGRFSGGAVQDEQYF. CDR3 nucleotides: TGTGCCAGCGGCCGGTTTAGCGGGGGGGCTGTTCAGGACGAGCAGTACTTC.

For this clone: Compared with germline, one end of the junction differs, possibly owing to a read error. This chain connects TRBV9 to TRBJ2-1; D not certain. The CDR3 is made up of 13 amino acids. Per the germline V gene, CDR1 is SGDLS and CDR2 is YYNGEE. The CDR3 loop reads CANSVGFAEEQFF. Written as DNA, the CDR3 is TGTGCCAACAGCGTAGGTTTCGCGGAGGAGCAGTTCTTC.

V and J are TRBV30 and TRBJ2-1, with 7 bases aligning to TRBD2. Germline assignment: CDR1 GTSNPN and CDR2 SVGIG (reference sequence). This CDR3 region has 14 residues. The V and J ends lost 6 bases and 10 bases, in that order; junction bases with no gene match: 15. CDR3 DNA: TGTGCCTGCTCGCCCGGCGGGAGCTCCCAAGAGCAGTTCTTC. This sequence encodes CACSPGGSSQEQFF.

This rearrangement joins TRBV5-4 to TRBJ1-1; the D is unclear. Germline CDR1 and CDR2: SGHNT and YYREEE (reference sequence). This CDR3 comprises 16 residues. The V gene lost 1 base and the J gene lost 1 base, with 14 bases spanning the gap. The CDR3 coding sequence is TGTGCCAGCAGCTTGAGTGGAGGTGGTTGGAACACTGAAGCTTTCTTT. This gives the protein CASSLSGGGWNTEAFF. Supplemented by reference TRBV5-4 and TRBJ1-1, the full variable domain reads ETGVTQSPTHLIKTRGQQVTLRCSSQSGHNTVSWYQQALGQGPQFIFQYYREEENGRGNFPPRFSGLQFPNYSSELNVNALELDDSALYLCASSLSGGGWNTEAFFGQGTRLTVV.

This chain links TRBV29-1 with TRBJ2-1, with 7 bases aligning to TRBD1. Losses at the gene ends were 7 bases for V and 1 base for J; bases not matched to a gene: 19. Germline CDR1 and CDR2: SQVTM and ANQGSEA. CDR3 size: 18 residues. This CDR3 reads CSARTGTALWSSYNEQFF. Written as DNA, the CDR3 is TGCAGCGCAAGAACCGGGACAGCCCTTTGGAGTTCCTACAATGAGCAGTTCTTC.

This clone was seen once. V is TRBV20-1 and J is TRBJ1-1; no clear D. Germline CDR1 and CDR2: DFQATT and SNEGSKA (reference sequence). The CDR3 length is 10 residues. Trimming took off 6 bases at V and 5 bases at J, with 7 bases between the two ends. CDR3 nucleotides: TGCAGTGCGTTGAGGACTGAAGCTTTCTTT. Amino acids: CSALRTEAFF.

Notes on this clone: This sequence may be a read error, since a much larger clone differs from it by one base. The V gene is TRBV6-1, the J gene TRBJ1-1; no reliable D call. V lost 3 bases and J 1 base, leaving 0 bases between the germline ends. Germline V lookup: CDR1 MNHNS, CDR2 SASEGT. CDR3 length: 11 amino acids. CDR3: CASSENTEAFF. CDR3 in DNA: TGTGCCAGCAGTGAGAACACTGAAGCTTTCTTT.

This chain joins TRBV10-3 and TRBJ2-5, with 12 bases fitting TRBD2. V gave up 10 bases and J gave up 5 bases; unmatched junction bases: 8. The CDR3 covers 14 residues. Germline CDR1 reads ENHRY; CDR2 reads SYGVKD. The CDR3 DNA reads TGTGCCACGTCCGCTAGCGGGGGGGCCGAGACCCAGTACTTC. Its protein product is CATSASGGAETQYF.

The rearrangement uses TRBV11-2 and TRBJ2-3; TRBD1 might be the D (6 bases). The CDR3 loop spans 12 amino acids. The V gene lost 0 bases and the J gene lost 14 bases, with 12 bases spanning the gap. Per germline, CDR1 SGHAT and CDR2 FQNNGV. Written as DNA, the CDR3 is TGTGCCAGCAGCTTAGACCGGGACAAGGGGTATTTT. Amino acids: CASSLDRDKGYF.